Each of the 14 T cell receptor beta chains below was sequenced from the same sample in a study of T cell repertoires in cytomegalovirus infection. TCRdb recomputed calls from the reads with MiXCR, one row per CDR3 protein. The sample has 250,000 to 300,000 distinct CDR3 sequences, roughly 24% seen once. The sample taken for sequencing was PBMCs. The receptors here all came from a human donor in good health (CMV status not recorded). Some clones in this sample may be carry-over from other donors' samples.

The rearrangement uses TRBV5-1 and TRBJ1-2; weak D call: TRBD1 (6 bases). Germline CDR1 is SGHRS and CDR2 is YFSETQ. CDR3 length equals 16 residues. Trimming took 0 bases from V and 4 from J, leaving 16 bases between them. The CDR3 region has the DNA TGCGCCAGCAGCTTGGCCTCGGGGGCTACAATCTATGGCTACACCTTC. Its translation: CASSLASGATIYGYTF.

This clonotype was counted at least ten times. The chain recombines TRBV7-2 with TRBJ2-7; TRBD2 matches at 10 bases. V dropped 1 base and J dropped 6; count of bases not matched to a gene: 15. The CDR3 extends over 18 amino acids. Germline V gene data show CDR1 as SGHTA and CDR2 as FQGNSA. The CDR3 region has the DNA TGTGCCAGCAGCTTAGTTGGAGGTTCCCCTAGCGGGAGAGTCGAGCAGTACTTC. This translates into CASSLVGGSPSGRVEQYF.

A few counts support this clonotype. The rearrangement joins TRBV24-1 to TRBJ2-1, with D possibly TRBD2 on 5 matching bases. V was cut by 2 bases and J by 8 bases, with 12 bases left in between. Germline assignment: CDR1 KGHDR and CDR2 SFDVKD. This CDR3 has 14 residues. CDR3 protein: CATSDWASTDEQFF. For the CDR3, the DNA is TGTGCCACCAGTGATTGGGCTAGCACCGATGAGCAGTTCTTC.

This clonotype has at least ten counts. J is TRBJ2-7 and V is TRBV28; D is possibly TRBD1 (6 bases). With 7 bases removed from V and 3 bases from J, the gap between germline ends came to 13 bases. CDR1 is MDHEN and CDR2 is SYDVKM in the germline V gene. The CDR3 sequence is 13 residues long. Written as DNA, the CDR3 is TGTGCCAGCAACTCCGGACAGAACTACGAGCAGTACTTC. Its protein product is CASNSGQNYEQYF.

This clonotype was counted a few times. The CDR3 region has the DNA TGTGCCAGCAGTGTACAGGGGTTACAGCCCCAGCATTTT. Encoded protein: CASSVQGLQPQHF. The chain couples TRBV2 to TRBJ1-5, with 7 bases that match TRBD1. The CDR3 length is 13 residues. The J segment lost 7 bases and the V segment lost 4 bases, leaving 4 bases of the junction unmatched. Germline V gene sequence: CDR1 SNHLY, CDR2 FYNNEI.

The chain couples TRBV19 to TRBJ2-4; 11 nucleotides agree with TRBD1. Trimming took 5 bases from V and 7 from J; bases not matched to a gene: 7. This CDR3 is 15 amino acids long. The germline V gene has CDR1 LNHDA and CDR2 SQIVND (reference sequence). The CDR3 spells CASSPGTGGRNIQYF. In DNA form, the CDR3 reads TGTGCCAGTAGTCCTGGGACAGGGGGAAGGAACATTCAGTACTTC.

This clonotype was found a few times. V and J are TRBV28 and TRBJ1-2; 9 bases fit TRBD1. V shed 4 bases, J shed 0 bases, and the junction held 9 bases outside the gene matches. CDR3 length: 17 amino acids. Germline V gene sequence: CDR1 MDHEN, CDR2 SYDVKM. The CDR3 region has the DNA TGTGCCAGCAGTTATTCACCCGGGACAGGGCCTAACTATGGCTACACCTTC. Amino acids: CASSYSPGTGPNYGYTF.

The chain uses TRBV4-1 and TRBJ2-1, with D hard to call. In germline, CDR1 is MGHRA, CDR2 YSYEKL. The CDR3 is 15 residues long. V lost 0 bases and J lost 9, with 15 bases in between. The CDR3 bases are TGCGCCAGCAGCCAAGAGGGAAGGGCGGTTGGTGAGCAGTTCTTC. Translation: CASSQEGRAVGEQFF.

This clonotype was found a few times. The chain has TRBV3-1 and TRBJ2-3; tentatively, D is TRBD2 (5 bases). CDR3 length: 16 amino acids. Per germline, CDR1 LGHDT and CDR2 YNNKEL (reference sequence). Trimming removed 2 bases from V and 0 bases from J, with 12 bases in between. CDR3 nucleotides: TGTGCCAGCAGCCAATCGGCGCGGGCTAGCACAGATACGCAGTATTTT. Encoded protein: CASSQSARASTDTQYF.

The chain links TRBV10-3 to TRBJ2-5; 9 nucleotides agree with TRBD2. The CDR3 is 14 residues long. Germline CDR1 and CDR2: ENHRY and SYGVKD. The ends lost 10 bases at V and 5 bases at J; junction bases unmatched: 11. The CDR3 spells CATGISGSGETQYF. The CDR3, as DNA: TGTGCCACCGGGATTAGCGGGAGTGGGGAGACCCAGTACTTC.

This clonotype was detected many times. This sequence joins TRBV15 and TRBJ2-5; no clear D. The CDR3 is 15 residues long. In germline, CDR1 is LNHNV, CDR2 YYDKDF (reference sequence). V was trimmed by 0 bases and J by 1 base, leaving 9 bases between them. The CDR3 loop is CATSRDRGVQETQYF. CDR3 DNA sequence: TGTGCCACCAGCAGAGATCGCGGCGTCCAAGAGACCCAGTACTTC.

V gene TRBV11-2 combines with J gene TRBJ2-5; the D gene is possibly TRBD1 (6 bases). The CDR3 totals 14 residues. The germline V and J ends were trimmed by 5 bases and 5 bases, with 15 bases remaining between them. Germline CDR1 reads SGHAT; CDR2 reads FQNNGV. CDR3 DNA sequence: TGTGCCAGCAGCAAGACCAGGGGAACGGAGACCCAGTACTTC. It encodes CASSKTRGTETQYF.

In this sample, this clonotype turned up a few times. The chain combines TRBV11-2 with TRBJ2-5; 9 bases map to TRBD1. CDR3 length equals 13 residues. Germline-derived CDR1 and CDR2 are SGHAT and FQNNGV. J lost 5 bases, V lost 5 bases, and 3 bases had no gene match. The CDR3 loop reads CASSKDRGETQYF. In nucleotides, the CDR3 is TGTGCCAGCAGCAAGGACAGGGGCGAGACCCAGTACTTC.

Regarding this clonotype: A read error may explain this, as a much larger clone is one base away. V and J are TRBV7-3 and TRBJ2-3; D unclear. The CDR3 runs 11 residues. Trimming shortened V by 7 bases and J by 6 bases, and 8 bases separated the two germline ends. Germline values: CDR1 SGHTA, CDR2 FQGTGA. The CDR3 spells CASTPGDTQYF. CDR3 coding DNA: TGTGCCAGCACCCCCGGGGATACGCAGTATTTT.